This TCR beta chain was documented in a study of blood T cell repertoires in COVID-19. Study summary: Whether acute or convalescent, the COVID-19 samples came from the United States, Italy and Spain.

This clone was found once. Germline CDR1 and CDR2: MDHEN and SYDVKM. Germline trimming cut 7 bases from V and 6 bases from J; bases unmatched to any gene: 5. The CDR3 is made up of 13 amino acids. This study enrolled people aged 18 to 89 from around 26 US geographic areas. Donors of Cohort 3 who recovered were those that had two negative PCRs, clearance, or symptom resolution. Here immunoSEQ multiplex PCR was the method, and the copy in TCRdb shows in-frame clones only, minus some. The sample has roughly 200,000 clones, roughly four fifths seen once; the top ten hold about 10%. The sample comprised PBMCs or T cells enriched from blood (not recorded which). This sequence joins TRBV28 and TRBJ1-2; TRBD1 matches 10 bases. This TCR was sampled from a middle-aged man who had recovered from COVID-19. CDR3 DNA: TGTGCCAGCACGACAGGGGGCGGGGATGGCTACACCTTC. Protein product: CASTTGGGDGYTF.